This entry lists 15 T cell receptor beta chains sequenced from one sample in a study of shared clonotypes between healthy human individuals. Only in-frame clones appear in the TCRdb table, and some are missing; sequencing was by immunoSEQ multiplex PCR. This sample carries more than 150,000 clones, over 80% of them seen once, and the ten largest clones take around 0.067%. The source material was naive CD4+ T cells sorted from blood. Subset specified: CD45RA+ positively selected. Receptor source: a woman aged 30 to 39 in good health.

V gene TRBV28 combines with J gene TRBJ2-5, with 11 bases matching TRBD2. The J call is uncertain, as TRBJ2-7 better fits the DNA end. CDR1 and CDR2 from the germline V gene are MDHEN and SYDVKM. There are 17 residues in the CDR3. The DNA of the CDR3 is TGTGCCAGCAGTTTTCCCCCGGGGACTAGCGGTACCTACGAGCAGTACTTC. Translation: CASSFPPGTSGTYEQYF.

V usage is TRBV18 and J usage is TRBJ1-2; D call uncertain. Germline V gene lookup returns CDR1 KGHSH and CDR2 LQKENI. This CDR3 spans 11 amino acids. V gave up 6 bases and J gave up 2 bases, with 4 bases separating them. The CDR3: CASSNNYGYTF. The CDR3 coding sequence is TGTGCCAGCTCTAACAACTATGGCTACACCTTC.

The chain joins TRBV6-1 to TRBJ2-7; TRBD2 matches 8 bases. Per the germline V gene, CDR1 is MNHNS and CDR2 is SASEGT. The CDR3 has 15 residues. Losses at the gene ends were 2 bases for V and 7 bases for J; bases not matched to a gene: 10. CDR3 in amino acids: CASSERSGRDYEQYF. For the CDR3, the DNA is TGTGCCAGCAGTGAAAGGAGCGGGAGAGACTATGAGCAGTACTTC.

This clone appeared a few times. The CDR3 loop reads CASRRQLTYEQYF. In nucleotides, the CDR3 is TGTGCCAGCAGGAGACAGTTAACCTACGAGCAGTACTTC. The chain employs TRBV5-5 and TRBJ2-7; weak D call: TRBD1 (5 bases). The CDR3 runs 13 residues. Per the germline V gene, CDR1 is SGHKS and CDR2 is YYEKEE (reference sequence). V was cut by 5 bases and J by 2 bases, with 11 bases left in between.

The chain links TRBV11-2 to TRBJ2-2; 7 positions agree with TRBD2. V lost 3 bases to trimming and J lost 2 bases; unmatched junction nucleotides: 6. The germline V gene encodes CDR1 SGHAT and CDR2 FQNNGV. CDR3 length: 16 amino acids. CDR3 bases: TGTGCCAGCAGCTTCCTGGGACTACCCAACACCGGGGAGCTGTTTTTT. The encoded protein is CASSFLGLPNTGELFF.

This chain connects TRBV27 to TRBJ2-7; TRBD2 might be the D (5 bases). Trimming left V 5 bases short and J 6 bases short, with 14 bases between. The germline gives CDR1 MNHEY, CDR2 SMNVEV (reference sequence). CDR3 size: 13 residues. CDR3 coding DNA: TGTGCCAGCAGTCCTCTAGCCGGCGGCGAGCAGTACTTC. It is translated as CASSPLAGGEQYF.

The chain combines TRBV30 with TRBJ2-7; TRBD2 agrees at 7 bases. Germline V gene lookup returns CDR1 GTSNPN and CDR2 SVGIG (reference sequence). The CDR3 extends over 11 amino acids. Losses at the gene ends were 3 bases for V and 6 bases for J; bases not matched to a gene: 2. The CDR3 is CAWRERGEQYF. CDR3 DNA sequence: TGTGCCTGGAGAGAGCGGGGCGAGCAGTACTTC.

CDR3 region: CASSLVQAGLGQSAGYTF. In DNA form, the CDR3 reads TGTGCCAGCAGCTTAGTTCAGGCTGGGTTGGGTCAGTCTGCAGGCTACACCTTC. The V call is TRBV7-2, the J call TRBJ1-2; no clear D. The length of the CDR3 is 18 residues. The V end was cut by 1 base, the J end by 8 bases, with 26 bases between. Germline CDR1 SGHTA, CDR2 FQGNSA.

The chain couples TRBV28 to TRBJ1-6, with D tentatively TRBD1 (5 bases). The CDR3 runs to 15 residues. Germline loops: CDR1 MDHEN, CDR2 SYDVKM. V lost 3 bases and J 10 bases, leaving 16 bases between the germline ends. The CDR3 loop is CASSFNPPGKSPLHF. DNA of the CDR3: TGTGCCAGCAGTTTTAACCCTCCAGGGAAATCACCCCTCCACTTT.

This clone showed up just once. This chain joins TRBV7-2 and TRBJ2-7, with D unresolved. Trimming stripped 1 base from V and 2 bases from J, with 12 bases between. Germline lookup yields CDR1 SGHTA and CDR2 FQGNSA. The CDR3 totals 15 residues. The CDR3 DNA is TGTGCCAGCAGCTTAGGGGTCCACCCCACCTACGAGCAGTACTTC. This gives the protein CASSLGVHPTYEQYF.

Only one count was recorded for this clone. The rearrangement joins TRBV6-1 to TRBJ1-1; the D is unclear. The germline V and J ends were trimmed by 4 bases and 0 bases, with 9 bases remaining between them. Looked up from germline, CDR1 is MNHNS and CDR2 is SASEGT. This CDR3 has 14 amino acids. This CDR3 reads CASSASSMNTEAFF. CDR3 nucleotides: TGTGCCAGCAGTGCGTCCAGCATGAACACTGAAGCTTTCTTT.

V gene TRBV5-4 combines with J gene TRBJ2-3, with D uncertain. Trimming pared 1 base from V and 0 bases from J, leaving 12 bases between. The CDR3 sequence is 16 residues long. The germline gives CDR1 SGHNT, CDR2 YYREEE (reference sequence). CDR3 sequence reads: CASSLFSRLSTDTQYF. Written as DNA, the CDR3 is TGTGCCAGCAGCTTGTTCTCTAGGCTTAGCACAGATACGCAGTATTTT. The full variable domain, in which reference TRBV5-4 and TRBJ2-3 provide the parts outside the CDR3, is ETGVTQSPTHLIKTRGQQVTLRCSSQSGHNTVSWYQQALGQGPQFIFQYYREEENGRGNFPPRFSGLQFPNYSSELNVNALELDDSALYLCASSLFSRLSTDTQYFGPGTRLTVL.

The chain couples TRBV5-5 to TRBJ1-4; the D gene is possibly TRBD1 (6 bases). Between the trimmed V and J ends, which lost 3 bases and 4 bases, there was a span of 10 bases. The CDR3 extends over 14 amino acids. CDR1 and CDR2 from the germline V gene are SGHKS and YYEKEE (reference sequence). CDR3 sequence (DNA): TGTGCCAGCAGCTGGACAGACGATAATGAAAAACTGTTTTTT. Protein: CASSWTDDNEKLFF.

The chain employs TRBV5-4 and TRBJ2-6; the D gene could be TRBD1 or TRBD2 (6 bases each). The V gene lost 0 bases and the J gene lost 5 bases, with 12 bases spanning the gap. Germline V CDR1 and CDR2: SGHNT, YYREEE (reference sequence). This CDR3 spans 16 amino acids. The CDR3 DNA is TGTGCCAGCAGCTTGGAGGAGGGGGTGAGGGCCAACGTCCTGACTTTC. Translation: CASSLEEGVRANVLTF.

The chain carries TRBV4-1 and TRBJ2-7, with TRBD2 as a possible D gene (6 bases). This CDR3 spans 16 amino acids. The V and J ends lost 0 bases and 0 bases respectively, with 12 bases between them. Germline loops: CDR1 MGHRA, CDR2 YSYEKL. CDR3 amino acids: CASSQDPGGTSYEQYF. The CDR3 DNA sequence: TGCGCCAGCAGCCAAGATCCCGGGGGTACCTCCTACGAGCAGTACTTC.